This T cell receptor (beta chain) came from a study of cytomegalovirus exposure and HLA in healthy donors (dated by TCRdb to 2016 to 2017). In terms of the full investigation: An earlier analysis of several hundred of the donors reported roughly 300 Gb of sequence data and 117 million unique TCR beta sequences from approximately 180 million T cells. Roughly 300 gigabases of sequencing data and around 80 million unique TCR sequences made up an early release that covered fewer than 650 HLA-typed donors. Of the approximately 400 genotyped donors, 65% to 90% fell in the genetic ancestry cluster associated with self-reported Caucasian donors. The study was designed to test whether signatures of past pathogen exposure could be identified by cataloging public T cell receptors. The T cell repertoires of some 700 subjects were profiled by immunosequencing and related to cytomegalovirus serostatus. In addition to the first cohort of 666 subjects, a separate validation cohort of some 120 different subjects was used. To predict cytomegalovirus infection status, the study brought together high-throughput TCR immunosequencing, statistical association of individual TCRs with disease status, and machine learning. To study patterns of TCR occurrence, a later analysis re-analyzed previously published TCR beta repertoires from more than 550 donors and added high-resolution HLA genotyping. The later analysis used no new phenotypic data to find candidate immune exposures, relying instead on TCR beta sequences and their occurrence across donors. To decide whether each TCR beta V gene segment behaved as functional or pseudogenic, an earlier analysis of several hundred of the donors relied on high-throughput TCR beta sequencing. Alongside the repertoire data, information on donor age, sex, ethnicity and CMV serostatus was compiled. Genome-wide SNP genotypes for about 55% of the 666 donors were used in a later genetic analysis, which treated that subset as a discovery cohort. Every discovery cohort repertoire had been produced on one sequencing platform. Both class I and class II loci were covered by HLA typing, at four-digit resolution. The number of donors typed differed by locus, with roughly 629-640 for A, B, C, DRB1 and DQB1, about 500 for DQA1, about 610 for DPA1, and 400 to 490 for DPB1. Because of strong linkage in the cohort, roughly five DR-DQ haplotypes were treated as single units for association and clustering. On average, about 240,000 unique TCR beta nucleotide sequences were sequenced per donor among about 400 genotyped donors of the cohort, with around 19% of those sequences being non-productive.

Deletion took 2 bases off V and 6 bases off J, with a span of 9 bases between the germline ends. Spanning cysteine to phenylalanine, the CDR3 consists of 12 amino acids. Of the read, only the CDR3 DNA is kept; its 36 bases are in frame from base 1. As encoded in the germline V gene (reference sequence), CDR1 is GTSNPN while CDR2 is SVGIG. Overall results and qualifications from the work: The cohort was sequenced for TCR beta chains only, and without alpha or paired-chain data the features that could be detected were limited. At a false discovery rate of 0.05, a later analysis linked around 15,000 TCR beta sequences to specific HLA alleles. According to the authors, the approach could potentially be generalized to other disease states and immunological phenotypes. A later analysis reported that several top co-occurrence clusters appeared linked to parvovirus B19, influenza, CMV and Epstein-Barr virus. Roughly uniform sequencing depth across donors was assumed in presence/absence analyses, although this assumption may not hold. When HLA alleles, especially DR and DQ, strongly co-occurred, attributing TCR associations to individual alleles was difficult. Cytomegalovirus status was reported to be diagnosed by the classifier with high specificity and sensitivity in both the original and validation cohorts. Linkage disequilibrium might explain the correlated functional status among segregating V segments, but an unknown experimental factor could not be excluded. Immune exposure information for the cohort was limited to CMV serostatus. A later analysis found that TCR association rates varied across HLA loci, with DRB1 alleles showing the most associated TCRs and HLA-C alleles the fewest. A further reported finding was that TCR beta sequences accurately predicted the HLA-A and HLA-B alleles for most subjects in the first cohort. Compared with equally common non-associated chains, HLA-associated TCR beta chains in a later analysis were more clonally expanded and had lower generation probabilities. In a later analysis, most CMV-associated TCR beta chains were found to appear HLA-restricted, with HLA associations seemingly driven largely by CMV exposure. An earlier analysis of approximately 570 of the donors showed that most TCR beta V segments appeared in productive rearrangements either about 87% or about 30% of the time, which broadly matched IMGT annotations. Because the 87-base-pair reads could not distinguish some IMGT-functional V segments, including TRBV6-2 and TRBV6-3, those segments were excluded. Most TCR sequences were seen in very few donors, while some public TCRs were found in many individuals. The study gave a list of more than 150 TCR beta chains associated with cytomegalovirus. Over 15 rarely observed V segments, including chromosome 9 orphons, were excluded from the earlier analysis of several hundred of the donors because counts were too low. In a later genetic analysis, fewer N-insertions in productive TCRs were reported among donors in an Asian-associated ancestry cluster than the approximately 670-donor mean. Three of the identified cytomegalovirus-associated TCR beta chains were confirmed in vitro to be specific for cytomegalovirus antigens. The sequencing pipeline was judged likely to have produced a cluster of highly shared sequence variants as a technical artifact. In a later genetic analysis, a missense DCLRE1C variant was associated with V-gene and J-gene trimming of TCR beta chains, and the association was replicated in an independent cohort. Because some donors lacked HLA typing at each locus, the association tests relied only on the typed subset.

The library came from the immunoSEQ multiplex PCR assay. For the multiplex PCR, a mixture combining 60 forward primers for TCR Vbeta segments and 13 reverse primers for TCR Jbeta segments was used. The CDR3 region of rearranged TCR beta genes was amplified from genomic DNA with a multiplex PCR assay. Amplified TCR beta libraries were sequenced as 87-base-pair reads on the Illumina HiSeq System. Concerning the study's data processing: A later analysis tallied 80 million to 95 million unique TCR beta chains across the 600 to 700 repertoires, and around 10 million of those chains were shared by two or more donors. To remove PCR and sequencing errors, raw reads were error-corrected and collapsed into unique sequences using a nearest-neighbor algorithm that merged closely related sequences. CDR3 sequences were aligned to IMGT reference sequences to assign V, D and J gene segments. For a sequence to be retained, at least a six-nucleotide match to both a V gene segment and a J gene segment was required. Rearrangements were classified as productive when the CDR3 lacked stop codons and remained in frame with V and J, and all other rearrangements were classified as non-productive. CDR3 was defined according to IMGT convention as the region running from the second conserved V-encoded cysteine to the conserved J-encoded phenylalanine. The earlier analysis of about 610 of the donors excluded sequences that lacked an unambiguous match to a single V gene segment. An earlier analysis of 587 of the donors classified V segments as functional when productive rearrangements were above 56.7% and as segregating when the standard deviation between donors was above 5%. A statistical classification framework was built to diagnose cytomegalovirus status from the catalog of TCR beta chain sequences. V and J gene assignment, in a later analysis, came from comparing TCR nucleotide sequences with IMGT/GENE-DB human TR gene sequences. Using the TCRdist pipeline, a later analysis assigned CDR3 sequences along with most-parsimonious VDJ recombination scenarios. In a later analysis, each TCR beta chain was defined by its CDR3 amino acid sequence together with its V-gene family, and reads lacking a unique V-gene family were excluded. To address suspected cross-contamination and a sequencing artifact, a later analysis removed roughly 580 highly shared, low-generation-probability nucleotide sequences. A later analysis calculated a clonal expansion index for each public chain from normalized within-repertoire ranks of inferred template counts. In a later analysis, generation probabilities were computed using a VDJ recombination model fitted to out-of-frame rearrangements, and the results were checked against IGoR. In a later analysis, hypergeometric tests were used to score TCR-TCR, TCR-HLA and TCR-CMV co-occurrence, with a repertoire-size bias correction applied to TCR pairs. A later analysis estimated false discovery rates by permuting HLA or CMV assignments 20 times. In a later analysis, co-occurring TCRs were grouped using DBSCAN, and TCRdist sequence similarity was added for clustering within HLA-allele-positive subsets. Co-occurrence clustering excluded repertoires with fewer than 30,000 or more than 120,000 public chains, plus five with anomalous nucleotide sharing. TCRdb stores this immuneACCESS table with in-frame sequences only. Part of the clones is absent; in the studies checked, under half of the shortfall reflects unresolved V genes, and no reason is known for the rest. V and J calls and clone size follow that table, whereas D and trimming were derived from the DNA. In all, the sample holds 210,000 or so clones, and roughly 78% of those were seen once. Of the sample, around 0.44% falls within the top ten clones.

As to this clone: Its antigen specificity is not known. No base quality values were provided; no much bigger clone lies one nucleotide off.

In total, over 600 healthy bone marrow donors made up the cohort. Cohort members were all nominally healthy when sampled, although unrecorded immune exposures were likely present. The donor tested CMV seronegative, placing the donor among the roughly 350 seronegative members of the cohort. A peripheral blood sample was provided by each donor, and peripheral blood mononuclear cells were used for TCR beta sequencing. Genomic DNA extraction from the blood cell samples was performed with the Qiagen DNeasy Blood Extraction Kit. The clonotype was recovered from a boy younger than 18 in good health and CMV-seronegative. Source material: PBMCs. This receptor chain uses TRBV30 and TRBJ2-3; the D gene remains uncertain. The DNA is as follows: TGTGCCTGGAGTACGGGTTGGGATACGCAGTATTTT. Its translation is CAWSTGWDTQYF.